This TCR beta chain is from a study of CD8+CD57+ T cells in acquired aplastic anemia. Study-level background: Sorted cells (CD4+ and CD8+) yielded DNA amounts that averaged about 2.9 ug.

Only patients with CD8+CD57+ cell expansion on flow cytometry were chosen for sequencing. Each patient gave a blood sample that was collected before any therapy had been received. Per germline, CDR1 DFQATT and CDR2 SNEGSKA (reference sequence). Trimming cost V 0 bases and J 6 bases, with 16 bases left between them. This CDR3 has 15 residues. Investigators profiled TCR beta VDJ and CDR3 from genomic DNA template. TCRdb processed the reads anew with MiXCR; each CDR3 protein has one entry. The sample carries fewer than 80,000 distinct CDR3 sequences, just over 70% recorded once. The V gene is TRBV20-1, the J gene TRBJ2-3; D perhaps matches TRBD1 (6 bases). This TCR was recovered from a human donor with aplastic anemia. Sequencing was performed on sorted CD4+, CD8+, or CD8+CD57+ T cells (not recorded which) from PBMCs. This chain's CDR3 is CSARDPNRVRDTQYF. The CDR3 DNA reads TGCAGTGCTAGAGATCCCAACAGGGTTCGGGATACGCAGTATTTT.